These 8 T cell receptor beta chains came from one sample sequenced in a study of type 1 regulatory T cells. TCRdb re-called the reads with MiXCR, one entry per CDR3 protein. This sample has 60,000 to 80,000 distinct CDR3 sequences, with 55% to 80% found just once. Their antigen targets remain unknown. The specimen was cultured T cells, either the whole culture or a sorted T cell fraction (not recorded which). The subset: Tr1-enriched cell product generated in vitro against host alloantigens. Receptors were obtained from a human donor in good health.

As DNA, the CDR3 is TGTGCCACCAGTGATCCGCCCCTAGCGGGAGTCTTTGACGGGGAGCTGTTTTTT. Amino acids: CATSDPPLAGVFDGELFF. The rearrangement links TRBV24-1 to TRBJ2-2; 10 bases match TRBD2. The length of the CDR3 is 18 residues. The ends lost 3 bases at V and 7 bases at J; junction bases unmatched: 13. Per the germline V gene, CDR1 is KGHDR and CDR2 is SFDVKD.

J is TRBJ2-7 and V is TRBV7-2, with TRBD1 identical over 8 bases. V lost 4 bases and J lost 2; bases outside the gene matches: 16. The germline V gene encodes CDR1 SGHTA and CDR2 FQGNSA. The CDR3 is 18 amino acids. The CDR3 loop is CASSSGAGGLALPYEQYF. The CDR3 DNA sequence: TGTGCCAGCAGCTCGGGGGCAGGGGGCCTAGCGCTCCCCTACGAGCAGTACTTC.

V is TRBV12-3 or TRBV12-4 and J is TRBJ2-2; 8 bases fit TRBD2. The CDR3 extends over 16 amino acids. Losses at the gene ends were 6 bases for V and 4 bases for J; bases not matched to a gene: 10. CDR3 loop: CASRLQSGSVTGELFF. CDR3 DNA sequence: TGTGCCAGCAGACTCCAAAGCGGGAGCGTCACCGGGGAGCTGTTTTTT.

V usage is TRBV20-1 and J usage is TRBJ2-1; tentative D call: TRBD2 (5 bases). Per the germline V gene, CDR1 is DFQATT and CDR2 is SNEGSKA (reference sequence). V was trimmed by 5 bases and J by 7 bases, leaving 15 bases between them. This CDR3 region has 13 residues. CDR3 bases: TGCAGTGCTTTGCCGAGGGCCATAAATGAGCAGTTCTTC. Encoded protein: CSALPRAINEQFF.

This clonotype was seen a handful of times. J is TRBJ2-2 and V is TRBV5-4; 9 bases agree with TRBD2. CDR3 length equals 15 residues. The germline CDR1 and CDR2 sequences are SGHNT and YYREEE (reference sequence). V lost 5 bases and J lost 7; bases outside the gene matches: 9. The DNA of the CDR3 is TGTGCCAGCAGTCGGCGGGAGGGCCTTGACGGGGAGCTGTTTTTT. As protein: CASSRREGLDGELFF.

This chain uses TRBV30 with TRBJ1-2, with a possible D match to TRBD1 (6 bases). V lost 7 bases to trimming and J lost 4 bases, with 13 bases between them. The CDR3 is 12 residues long. CDR1 GTSNPN and CDR2 SVGIG come from the germline V gene (reference sequence). The CDR3 is CAYEGGAYGYTF. The CDR3 region has the DNA TGTGCCTATGAGGGGGGCGCCTATGGCTACACCTTC.

V and J are TRBV6-6 and TRBJ1-4; 7 bases agree with TRBD1. Per the germline V gene, CDR1 is MNHNY and CDR2 is SVGAGI (reference sequence). CDR3 length: 16 amino acids. Unmatched junction bases numbered 8, after V lost 6 bases and J lost 1 base. CDR3: CASSSKTGETNEKLFF. DNA for the CDR3: TGTGCCAGCAGCTCGAAAACAGGGGAAACTAATGAAAAACTGTTTTTT.

The CDR3 bases are TGTGCCAGCAGCTCACGACTAGCGGGAGACAATGAGCAGTTCTTC. It is translated as CASSSRLAGDNEQFF. The V gene is TRBV7-9, the J gene TRBJ2-1; TRBD2 agrees at 12 bases. CDR1 SEHNR and CDR2 FQNEAQ come from the germline V gene (reference sequence). This CDR3 has 15 residues. V gave up 4 bases and J gave up 5 bases; unmatched junction bases: 3.